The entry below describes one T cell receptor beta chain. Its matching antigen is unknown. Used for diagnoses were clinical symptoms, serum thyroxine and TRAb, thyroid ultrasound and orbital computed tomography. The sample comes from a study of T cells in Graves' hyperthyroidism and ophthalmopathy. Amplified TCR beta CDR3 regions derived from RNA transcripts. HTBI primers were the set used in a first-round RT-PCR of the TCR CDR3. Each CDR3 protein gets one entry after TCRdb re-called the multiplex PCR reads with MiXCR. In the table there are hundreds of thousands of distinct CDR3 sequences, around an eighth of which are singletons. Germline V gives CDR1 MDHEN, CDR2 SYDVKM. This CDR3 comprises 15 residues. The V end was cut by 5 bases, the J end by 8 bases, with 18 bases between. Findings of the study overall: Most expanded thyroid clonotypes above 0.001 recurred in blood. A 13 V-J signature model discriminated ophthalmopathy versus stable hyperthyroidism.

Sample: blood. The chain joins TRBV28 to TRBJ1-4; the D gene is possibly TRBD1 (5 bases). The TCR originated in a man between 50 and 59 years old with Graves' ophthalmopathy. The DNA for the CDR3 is TGTGCCAGCAGTCCAGCCGGGGGGAAGGGAGAAAAACTGTTTTTT. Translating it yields CASSPAGGKGEKLFF.